This T cell receptor beta chain was captured in a study of T-cell reconstitution after alpha-beta-depleted transplantation in children. Points from the study as a whole: After transplant, at about two months, alpha-beta T cells were reportedly derived from several hundred expanded graft clones.

The sample holds many counts of this clonotype. Its antigen remains unknown. V shed 3 bases and J shed 1 base, with 3 bases lying between them. This CDR3 has 12 amino acids. The V gene's germline CDR1 is SGHAT and CDR2 FQNNGV. Unique molecular identifiers were incorporated into the prepared TCRbeta library. TCRdb reanalysed the PCR reads using MiXCR and keeps one entry per CDR3 protein. The repertoire holds around 700,000 distinct CDR3 sequences, with about an eighth as singletons. This clonotype was obtained from a girl aged 2-10 years with congenital amegakaryocytic thrombocytopenia, due to receive a stem cell transplant. V is TRBV11-2 and J is TRBJ1-2; D is uncertain. The sequenced sample was PBMCs, obtained before TCRalphabeta/CD19-depleted stem cell transplant. The CDR3 bases are TGTGCCAGCAGCTTCCGTAACTATGGCTACACCTTC. It encodes CASSFRNYGYTF.